Below, 27 T cell receptor beta chains from the same sample are listed, as sequenced in a study of T cell repertoires in cytomegalovirus infection. TCRdb redid the calling of the reads with MiXCR, one entry per CDR3 protein. The data hold 800,000 to 950,000 distinct CDR3 sequences, with less than 35% observed a single time. These TCRs are of unknown antigen specificity. The starting material was cultured CD8+ T cells from PBMCs, obtained from culture after CMV antigen stimulation. The receptors originated from a human donor in good health (CMV status not recorded). Some clones in this sample may be carry-over from other donors' samples.

The genes are TRBV6-6 and TRBJ2-7, with 7 bases lining up with TRBD2. J lost 5 bases, V lost 10 bases, and 5 bases had no gene match. The CDR3 is 11 amino acids. Per germline, CDR1 MNHNY and CDR2 SVGAGI (reference sequence). DNA of the CDR3: TGTGCCATCAAAGCGGGGAACGAGCAGTACGTC. Protein product: CAIKAGNEQYV.

The V and J genes are TRBV19 and TRBJ2-1; D is uncertain. Per germline, CDR1 LNHDA and CDR2 SQIVND (reference sequence). The CDR3 is made up of 11 amino acids. Trimming stripped 4 bases from V and 12 bases from J, with 10 bases between. The CDR3 DNA sequence: TGTGCCAGTAGTACCTCAGTAGGGCAGTTCTTC. This gives the protein CASSTSVGQFF.

The V and J genes are TRBV12-3 or TRBV12-4 and TRBJ1-1; D is unresolved. The ends were cut back, 1 base at V and 4 bases at J, with 13 bases in the middle. The CDR3 covers 15 residues. In DNA form, the CDR3 reads TGTGCCAGCAGTTTAGTTATCAGCGAGGTCACTGAAGCTTTCTTT. It translates to CASSLVISEVTEAFF.

This clonotype was counted only a few times. The chain joins TRBV7-9 to TRBJ2-1; 9 nucleotides match TRBD2. From germline, CDR1 is SEHNR and CDR2 FQNEAQ (reference sequence). The CDR3 consists of 15 residues. V trimming: 6 bases; J trimming: 8 bases; junction bases outside the gene matches: 11. In DNA, the CDR3 is TGTGCCAGCAGTCCCCCCGCGGGGGGGCTCTATGAGCAGTTCTTC. Protein: CASSPPAGGLYEQFF. The entire variable domain, with the rest obtained from reference TRBV7-9 and TRBJ2-1, is as follows: DTGVSQNPRHKITKRGQNVTFRCDPISEHNRLYWYRQTLGQGPEFLTYFQNEAQLEKSRLLSDRFSAERPKGSFSTLEIQRTEQGDSAMYLCASSPPAGGLYEQFFGPGTRLTVL.

The gene calls are TRBV29-1 and TRBJ1-1; 7 nucleotides line up with TRBD1. This CDR3 has 13 amino acids. Losses at the gene ends were 6 bases for V and 2 bases for J; bases not matched to a gene: 6. CDR1 SQVTM and CDR2 ANQGSEA come from the germline V gene. The CDR3 protein is CSVRQGGNTEAFF. In nucleotides, the CDR3 is TGCAGCGTAAGACAGGGCGGAAACACTGAAGCTTTCTTT.

This clonotype was counted many times. The gene calls are TRBV7-2 and TRBJ2-3; D possibly corresponds to TRBD1 (5 bases). The V end was cut by 5 bases, the J end by 0 bases, with 12 bases between. Germline V gives CDR1 SGHTA, CDR2 FQGNSA. CDR3 length equals 15 residues. The DNA for the CDR3 is TGTGCCAGCAGCCCAGGGCCCTACAGCACAGATACGCAGTATTTT. This codes for CASSPGPYSTDTQYF.

This chain uses TRBV20-1 with TRBJ2-1; D remains unclear. CDR1 is DFQATT, CDR2 SNEGSKA, per germline (reference sequence). The CDR3 is 13 residues long. V lost 2 bases, J lost 3 bases, and 8 bases lay in between. The CDR3 DNA is TGCAGTGCTAGAACCCCCAACTACAATGAGCAGTTCTTC. Amino acid sequence: CSARTPNYNEQFF.

This clonotype was seen more than once but under ten times. The chain uses TRBV6-5 and TRBJ2-7; tentatively, D is TRBD2 (6 bases). In germline, CDR1 is MNHEY, CDR2 SVGAGI. V lost 6 bases and J lost 2, with 14 bases in between. The CDR3 loop spans 14 amino acids. In DNA form, the CDR3 reads TGTGCCAGCAGGCAGGAGGGATTCACCTACGAGCAGTACTTC. Protein sequence: CASRQEGFTYEQYF.

The chain combines TRBV2 with TRBJ1-5; TRBD1 matches at 7 bases. Germline V gene sequence: CDR1 SNHLY, CDR2 FYNNEI. The V segment lost 2 bases and the J segment 5 bases; nucleotides outside the gene matches: 3. This CDR3 region has 14 residues. In nucleotides, the CDR3 is TGTGCCAGCAGTGAATGGGGGACAGATCAGCCCCAGCATTTT. Protein product: CASSEWGTDQPQHF.

V gene TRBV2 combines with J gene TRBJ2-7; 8 bases line up with TRBD1. V lost 6 bases to trimming and J lost 3 bases; unmatched junction nucleotides: 10. The CDR3 is 15 amino acids. Germline V gene sequence: CDR1 SNHLY, CDR2 FYNNEI. In nucleotides, the CDR3 is TGTGCCAGCAGAGAGCTACCAGGGGGCCTCTACGAGCAGTACTTC. Translated: CASRELPGGLYEQYF.

The rearrangement joins TRBV7-9 to TRBJ2-3, with D perhaps matching TRBD1 or TRBD2 (5 bases each). The CDR3 has 14 amino acids. The germline gives CDR1 SEHNR, CDR2 FQNEAQ (reference sequence). The germline V and J ends were trimmed by 6 bases and 9 bases, with 19 bases remaining between them. The CDR3 nucleotides read TGTGCCAGCAGTCCCGGGACCTCGCGCTTCACGCAGTATTTT. Amino acids: CASSPGTSRFTQYF.

This clonotype turned up a few times. This chain uses TRBV7-9 with TRBJ1-1; 7 nucleotides line up with TRBD1. CDR1 SEHNR and CDR2 FQNEAQ come from the germline V gene (reference sequence). With 5 bases clipped from V and 1 base from J, the junction kept 10 bases outside the gene matches. CDR3 length equals 16 residues. Written as DNA, the CDR3 is TGTGCCAGCAGCGCGACAGGGAGGGCCCCGAACACTGAAGCTTTCTTT. Its protein is CASSATGRAPNTEAFF.

This clonotype was picked up a small number of times. The chain recombines TRBV7-9 with TRBJ2-7, with 9 bases that match TRBD1. The length of the CDR3 is 15 residues. Per germline, CDR1 SEHNR and CDR2 FQNEAQ (reference sequence). V dropped 5 bases and J dropped 3; count of bases not matched to a gene: 8. CDR3 bases: TGTGCCAGCAGCAACAGACAGGGGGGGCACTACGAGCAGTACTTC. Translation gives CASSNRQGGHYEQYF.

The CDR3 spells CATSDASGAETQYF. Here the CDR3 DNA reads TGTGCCACCAGTGATGCCTCCGGGGCGGAGACCCAGTACTTC. The chain has TRBV24-1 and TRBJ2-5; TRBD1 or TRBD2 may be the D gene (5 bases each). The germline V gene encodes CDR1 KGHDR and CDR2 SFDVKD. Trimming took off 3 bases at V and 5 bases at J, with 12 bases between the two ends. CDR3 length: 14 residues.

The genes are TRBV2 and TRBJ1-5, with unresolved D. This CDR3 region has 10 residues. The V and J ends lost 4 bases and 12 bases respectively, with 7 bases between them. Germline assignment: CDR1 SNHLY and CDR2 FYNNEI. The CDR3 reads CASSGGRQHF. The CDR3 DNA sequence: TGTGCCAGCAGTGGTGGACGCCAGCATTTT.

J is TRBJ2-2 and V is TRBV28; 9 nucleotides line up with TRBD1. V lost 3 bases to trimming and J lost 4 bases; unmatched junction nucleotides: 6. The CDR3 has 16 amino acids. Germline CDR1 MDHEN, CDR2 SYDVKM. The CDR3 here is CASSFSDRGPTGELFF. CDR3 coding DNA: TGTGCCAGCAGTTTTTCGGACAGGGGACCCACCGGGGAGCTGTTTTTT.

This clonotype was detected many times. The rearrangement links TRBV19 to TRBJ2-2, with a tentative D call TRBD2 (5 bases). The CDR3 consists of 15 residues. Between the trimmed V and J ends, which lost 6 bases and 4 bases, there was a span of 15 bases. Germline V lookup: CDR1 LNHDA, CDR2 SQIVND (reference sequence). CDR3 in DNA: TGTGCCAGTAGGCCAAGGGAGTTGGGCACCGGGGAGCTGTTTTTT. Its translation is CASRPRELGTGELFF.

This clonotype was observed a few times. The chain recombines TRBV5-5 with TRBJ1-5; possible D gene TRBD1, 6 bases. Germline V gene data show CDR1 as SGHKS and CDR2 as YYEKEE (reference sequence). Trimming stripped 1 base from V and 2 bases from J, with 10 bases between. CDR3 length: 15 residues. CDR3: CASSLLDSRNQPQHF. DNA for the CDR3: TGTGCCAGCAGCTTGCTGGACAGCCGCAATCAGCCCCAGCATTTT.

V usage is TRBV27 and J usage is TRBJ1-2; perhaps TRBD1 as D (5 bases). V lost 4 bases and J lost 5, with 11 bases in between. Germline lookup yields CDR1 MNHEY and CDR2 SMNVEV (reference sequence). This CDR3 has 13 amino acids. CDR3 in DNA: TGTGCCAGCAGTTCAGGGATTCGTTATGGCTACACCTTC. Translating it yields CASSSGIRYGYTF.

This clonotype was seen many times. The J gene is TRBJ1-3, the V gene TRBV28; the match to TRBD1 covers 7 bases. The CDR3 totals 16 residues. V was clipped by 4 bases and J by 4 bases; unmatched bases: 10. CDR1 and CDR2 (germline): MDHEN, SYDVKM. The CDR3 DNA is TGTGCCAGCAGTTCAGTGACAGGGAGGGTGGGAAACACCATATATTTT. This translates into CASSSVTGRVGNTIYF.

The rearrangement links TRBV7-8 to TRBJ1-5; a weak D match, TRBD1 (6 bases). This CDR3 has 17 amino acids. Trimming removed 4 bases at V and 5 bases at J, with 21 bases between. Germline V gene lookup returns CDR1 SGHVS and CDR2 FQNEAQ. DNA for the CDR3: TGTGCCAGCAGCTCCCCGGCAGGGGAGCGTGGGGATCAGCCCCAGCATTTT. The encoded protein is CASSSPAGERGDQPQHF.

V and J are TRBV27 and TRBJ2-3; perhaps TRBD2 as D (6 bases). The CDR3 is 16 amino acids. Germline values: CDR1 MNHEY, CDR2 SMNVEV (reference sequence). Trimming stripped 1 base from V and 0 bases from J, with 11 bases between. The CDR3 loop reads CASSLFPGTSTDTQYF. CDR3 bases: TGTGCCAGCAGTTTATTCCCGGGGACTAGCACAGATACGCAGTATTTT.

The chain links TRBV6-1 to TRBJ2-1; 14 positions match TRBD2. The CDR3 loop spans 17 amino acids. The trim removed 3 bases at V and 6 bases at J, leaving 7 bases unmatched. Germline V lookup: CDR1 MNHNS, CDR2 SASEGT. This chain's CDR3 is CASSDPRLAGGTNEQFF. CDR3 coding DNA: TGTGCCAGCAGTGACCCCCGACTAGCGGGGGGGACCAATGAGCAGTTCTTC.

This clonotype was counted only a few times. The J gene is TRBJ1-2, the V gene TRBV6-6; 7 positions agree with TRBD1. CDR1 and CDR2 from the germline V gene are MNHNY and SVGAGI (reference sequence). The V gene end was trimmed by 0 bases and the J gene end by 6 bases; junction bases not matched to a gene: 7. The CDR3 has 15 amino acids. The CDR3 DNA follows: TGTGCCAGCAGTTACTCGAAGGGGGCTCAGAATGGCTACACCTTC. This sequence encodes CASSYSKGAQNGYTF.

The chain couples TRBV6-6 to TRBJ2-7; D is perhaps TRBD1 or TRBD2 (5 bases each). The length of the CDR3 is 16 residues. CDR1 and CDR2 (germline): MNHNY, SVGAGI (reference sequence). Trimming took 2 bases from V and 3 from J, leaving 17 bases between them. The CDR3 DNA reads TGTGCCAGCAGTTACGGCAGGGTCGCCGAGGGCTACGAGCAGTACTTC. Translation gives CASSYGRVAEGYEQYF.

V usage is TRBV7-2 and J usage is TRBJ1-1; D gene uncertain. The CDR3 runs to 11 residues. The V end lost 2 bases, the J end lost 11 bases, and 9 bases lay between the germline ends. The germline CDR1 and CDR2 sequences are SGHTA and FQGNSA. The chain's CDR3 is CASSLFMEAFF. DNA of the CDR3: TGTGCCAGCAGCTTATTCATGGAGGCTTTCTTT.

This clonotype was counted ten times or more. The rearrangement uses TRBV12-3 or TRBV12-4 and TRBJ2-3; 8 positions agree with TRBD2. Trimming cost V 8 bases and J 0 bases; bases outside gene matches: 13. The CDR3 totals 17 residues. The CDR3 is CASLTDPTSGSTDTQYF. The CDR3 DNA reads as TGTGCCAGCCTTACGGACCCCACTAGCGGTAGCACAGATACGCAGTATTTT.